The clone carrying this T cell receptor beta chain was picked up one time. No antigen is known for it. This sample is part of a study of T cell responses to AZD1222 COVID-19 vaccine. Study-level points and caveats: Spike-wide coverage was observed for vaccine-associated CD4 TCRs, with dominant responses at 160-218 and 743-854. Mostly white British, mostly female donors; authors suggested clonal diversity may be underestimated.

TCRdb's copy holds only in-frame clones and misses some; the assay was immunoSEQ multiplex PCR. Of 140,000 or so clones listed, about 86% are singletons. Trimming pared 3 bases from V and 0 bases from J, leaving 9 bases between. The CDR3 sequence is 15 residues long. Germline-derived CDR1 and CDR2 are MNHNS and SASEGT. Second-dose groups at about 4 or about 12 weeks were pooled. This chain links TRBV6-1 with TRBJ1-3; D remains ambiguous. This TCR came from an adult who received the AZD1222 COVID-19 vaccine. The sequencing here drew on peripheral blood, taken 28 days after the second AZD1222 dose. CDR3 sequence: CASSELGYSGNTIYF. DNA for the CDR3: TGTGCCAGCAGTGAGCTAGGGTACTCTGGAAACACCATATATTTT.